This TCR beta chain came from a study of shared clonotypes between healthy human individuals (dated by TCRdb to about 2020). For context, the study as a whole: The cohort included three men and two women between 18 and 49 years of age. Per donor, leukapheresis produced somewhere between about 0.94 and 9.5 billion PBMCs. Per donor, three plates each were used for CD4 naive and CD4 memory, two for CD8 naive, and one for CD8 memory. To estimate repertoire size and how much clonotypes are shared between individuals, the study performed deep sequencing of blood TCR repertoires from a few healthy adults. Libraries were prepared and TCR repertoires were sequenced by different laboratories using diverse techniques, in order to increase sequencing depth and limit assay-specific biases. The research as a whole found: Estimated clonotype richness was generally larger for naive than for memory subsets. Roughly 5.2% of naive CD4, 3.5% of naive CD8, around 2.3% of memory CD4, and more than 0.35% of memory CD8 clonotypes were shared across a few donors. Rarefaction of sorted-subset datasets indicated incomplete sequencing despite the large sequencing depth. Compared with non-shared clonotypes, clonotypes shared by all four sorted-subset donors had higher generation probabilities. Pairwise subsampling led to the expectation that sequencing depth would affect the degree of clonotype sharing among donors. The small number of donors limited the genetic and exposure-history diversity represented. Only blood was sampled, and tissue TCR repertoires likely differ from those in blood.

Using the deep immunoSEQ assay, TCR CDR3 regions were amplified from genomic DNA by multiplex PCR. Genomic DNA extracted from each cell subset was distributed evenly over all wells of several immunoSEQ 96-well plates, and each plate served as one replicate. Each replicate PCR for sorted subsets received around 210 ng genomic DNA, equal to about 29,000 T cell genomes. Purified libraries were quantified with a Qubit 3.0 fluorometer, sized on a Bioanalyzer 2100, and re-quantified with the KAPA Library Quantification kit. Every immunoSEQ 96-well plate was sequenced on a separate single-read 150-cycle Illumina NextSeq 550 flow cell. As for the original processing: Because only junctional sequences without quality scores were contained in the immunoSEQ output, filtering matching that applied to full-length reads could not be performed. Sequences were annotated with PyIR, a Python wrapper for IgBLAST v1.9, using IMGT germline references to assign V/J genes and CDR3. Reads with weak V/J assignments (E-value above 1e-6), missing CDR3, stop codons, out-of-frame junctions, or ambiguous translated residues were removed. V3J clonotypes were defined by identical inferred V gene, J gene, and CDR3 amino acid sequence. Percentage overlap between repertoires was calculated by dividing the number of shared unique clonotypes by the size of the smaller repertoire. Repertoire richness was assessed with RTK rarefaction, the Chao1 estimator, and Recon v2.1 estimates of unobserved clonotypes. For all TCRbeta clonotypes obtained by the gDNA method from a few donors, generation probabilities were computed with OLGA. This is the immuneACCESS table as TCRdb keeps it, with only in-frame sequences that have V and J called. A part of the clones is gone; compared with another copy, unresolved V genes explain less than half, and the rest is unexplained. V and J calls and clone size are those listed in that table; D and trimming were worked out from the DNA. Recorded for this sample are roughly 1,800,000 clones; approximately 94% of them occurred a single time. 0.95% to 1.5% of the sample is held by the ten biggest clonotypes.

For the CD8 naive samples, CD45RO-negative cells were positively selected for CCR7, yielding a CD45RA+CCR7+ population from which TemRA cells were excluded. Donors were healthy HIV-negative adults with no recently reported acute infections or vaccinations. Every donor was a Caucasian adult residing in Nashville, Tennessee, USA. After blood collection by leukapheresis, PBMCs were isolated using Ficoll-Histopaque density gradient centrifugation and then cryopreserved in the vapor phase of liquid nitrogen. Analytical flow cytometry was used to check the purity and quantity of every magnetically sorted T cell population. Genomic DNA was isolated from every sorted fraction and measured by UV absorbance on a Nanodrop 2000c. Worth noting for this clone: The antigen this receptor binds is unknown. Base qualities are not provided; no much larger clone lies one nucleotide away.

Compared with germline, V lacks 5 bases and J lacks 1 base; bases without a gene match: 8. From a lookup of the germline V gene, CDR1 and CDR2 are MDHEN and SYDVKM. Taken from cysteine to phenylalanine, the CDR3 has 15 residues. CDR3 DNA is the only sequence kept; it has 45 bases, read in frame from the first base. The clonotype originates from a young man in good health. The rearrangement joined TRBV28 to TRBJ2-7; 7 middle bases align to TRBD2. The source material was naive CD8+ T cells sorted from blood. The sample's cell subset or site label, in plain terms: CD45RA+CCR7+. The sequenced DNA is TGTGCCAGCAGTACCCGACTAGCTGGGTCCTACGAGCAGTACTTC. It translates as CASSTRLAGSYEQYF.